This paragraph covers one T cell receptor beta chain sequence. Germline assignment: CDR1 SGHTA and CDR2 FQGNSA. The CDR3 spans 15 residues. The V end was cut by 5 bases, the J end by 3 bases, with 17 bases between. The sample comes from a study of blood T cell repertoires in COVID-19. Looking at the study overall: Samples came from the United States, Italy and Spain, spanning acute and convalescent COVID-19. Sources were T cells, B-cell-depleted T cells, or PBMCs; the material itself was cDNA or gDNA.

Original processing notes: Reference gene primer amplification yielded estimated nucleated cell counts. Data came from immunoSEQ multiplex PCR; TCRdb stores just in-frame clones and leaves some out. V, J and clone size were drawn from that table, and D and trimming were deduced from the DNA. The sample records some 140,000 clones, 70% to 80% being singletons. The sequenced sample consisted of peripheral blood. The sequence derives from a man between 60 and 70 years old with acute or convalescent COVID-19. The chain combines TRBV7-2 with TRBJ2-7; D ambiguous. DNA for the CDR3: TGTGCCAGCAGCGACGGCTTAAGAGGAGTCTACGAGCAGTACTTC. This codes for CASSDGLRGVYEQYF. Drawing the rest from reference TRBV7-2 and TRBJ2-7, the complete variable domain is GAGVSQSPSNKVTEKGKDVELRCDPISGHTALYWYRQSLGQGLEFLIYFQGNSAPDKSGLPSDRFSAERTGGSVSTLTIQRTQQEDSAVYLCASSDGLRGVYEQYFGPGTRLTVT.